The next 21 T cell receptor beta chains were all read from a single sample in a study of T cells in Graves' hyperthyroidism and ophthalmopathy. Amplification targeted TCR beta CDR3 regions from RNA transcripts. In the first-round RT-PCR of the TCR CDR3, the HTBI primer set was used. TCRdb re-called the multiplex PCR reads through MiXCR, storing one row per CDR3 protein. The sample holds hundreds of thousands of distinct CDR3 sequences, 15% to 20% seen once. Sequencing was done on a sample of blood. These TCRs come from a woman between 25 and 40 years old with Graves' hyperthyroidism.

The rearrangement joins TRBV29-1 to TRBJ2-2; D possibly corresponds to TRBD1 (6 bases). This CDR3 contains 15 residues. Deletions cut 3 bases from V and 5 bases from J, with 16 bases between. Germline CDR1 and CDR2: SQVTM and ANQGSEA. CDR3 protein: CSVDIRGRGTGELFF. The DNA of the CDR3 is TGCAGCGTTGATATACGGGGCAGGGGTACCGGGGAGCTGTTTTTT.

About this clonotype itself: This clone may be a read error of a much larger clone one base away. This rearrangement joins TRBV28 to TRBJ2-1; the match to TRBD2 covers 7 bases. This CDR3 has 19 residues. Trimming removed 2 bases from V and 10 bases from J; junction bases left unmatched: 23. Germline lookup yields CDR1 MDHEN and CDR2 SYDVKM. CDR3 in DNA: TGTGCCAGCAGTTTACACCCCGTTACTAGCGCTGAGTTCCCACGGGAGCAGTTCTTC. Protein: CASSLHPVTSAEFPREQFF.

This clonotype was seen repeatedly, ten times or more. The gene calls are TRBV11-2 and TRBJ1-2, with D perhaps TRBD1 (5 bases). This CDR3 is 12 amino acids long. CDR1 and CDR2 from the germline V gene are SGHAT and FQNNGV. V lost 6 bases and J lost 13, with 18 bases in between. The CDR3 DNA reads TGTGCCAGCAGTCTCCTGGCCCGGGGGTCCACCTTC. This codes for CASSLLARGSTF.

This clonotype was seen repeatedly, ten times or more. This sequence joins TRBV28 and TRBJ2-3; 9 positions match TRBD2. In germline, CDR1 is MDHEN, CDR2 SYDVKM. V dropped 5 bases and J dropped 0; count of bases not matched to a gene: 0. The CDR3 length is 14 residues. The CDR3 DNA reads TGTGCCAGCAGTCTAGCGGGGAGCACAGATACGCAGTATTTT. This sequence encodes CASSLAGSTDTQYF.

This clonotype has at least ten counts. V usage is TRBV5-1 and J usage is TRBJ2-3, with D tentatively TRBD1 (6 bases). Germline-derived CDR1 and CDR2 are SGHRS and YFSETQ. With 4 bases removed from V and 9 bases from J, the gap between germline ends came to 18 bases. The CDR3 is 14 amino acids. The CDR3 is CASSVTTGMDTQYF. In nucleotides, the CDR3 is TGCGCCAGCAGCGTGACAACAGGGATGGACACGCAGTATTTT.

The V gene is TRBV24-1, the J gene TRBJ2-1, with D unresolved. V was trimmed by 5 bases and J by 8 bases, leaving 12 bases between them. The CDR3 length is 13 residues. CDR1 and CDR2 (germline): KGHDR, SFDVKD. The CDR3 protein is CATSGIRVDEQFF. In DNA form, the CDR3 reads TGTGCCACCAGTGGTATTAGGGTCGATGAGCAGTTCTTC.

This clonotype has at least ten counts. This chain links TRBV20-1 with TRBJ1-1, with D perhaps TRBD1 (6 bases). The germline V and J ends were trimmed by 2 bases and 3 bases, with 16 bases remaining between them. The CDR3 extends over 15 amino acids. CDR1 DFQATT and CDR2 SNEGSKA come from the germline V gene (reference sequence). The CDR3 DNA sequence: TGCAGTGCTAGATCTTTACAGGGATGGGACACTGAAGCTTTCTTT. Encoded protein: CSARSLQGWDTEAFF.

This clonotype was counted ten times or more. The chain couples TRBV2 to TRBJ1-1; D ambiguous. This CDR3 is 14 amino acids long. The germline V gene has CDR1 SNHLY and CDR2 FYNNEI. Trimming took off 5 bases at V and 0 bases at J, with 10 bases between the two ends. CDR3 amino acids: CASSISQMNTEAFF. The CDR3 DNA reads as TGTGCCAGCAGTATATCACAGATGAACACTGAAGCTTTCTTT.

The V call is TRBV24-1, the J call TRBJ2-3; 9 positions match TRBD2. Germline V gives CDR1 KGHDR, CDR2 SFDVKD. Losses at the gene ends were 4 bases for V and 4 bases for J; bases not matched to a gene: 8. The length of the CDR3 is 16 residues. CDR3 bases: TGTGCCACCAGTGACCTTAGCGGGAGTAGGGCAGATACGCAGTATTTT. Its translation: CATSDLSGSRADTQYF.

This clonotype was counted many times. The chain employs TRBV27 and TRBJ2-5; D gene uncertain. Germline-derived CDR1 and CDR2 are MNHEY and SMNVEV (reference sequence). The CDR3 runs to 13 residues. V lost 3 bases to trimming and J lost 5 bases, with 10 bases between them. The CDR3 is CASSLTLEETQYF. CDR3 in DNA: TGTGCCAGCAGTTTGACTCTGGAGGAGACCCAGTACTTC.

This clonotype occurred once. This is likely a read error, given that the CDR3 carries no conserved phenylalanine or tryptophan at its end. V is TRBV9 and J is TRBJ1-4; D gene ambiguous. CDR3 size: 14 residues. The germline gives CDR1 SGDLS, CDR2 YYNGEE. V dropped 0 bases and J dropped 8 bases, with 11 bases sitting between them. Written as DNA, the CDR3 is TGTGCCAGCAGCGTAGGGCGGTTTACGGAAAAACTGTTTTCT. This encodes CASSVGRFTEKLFS.

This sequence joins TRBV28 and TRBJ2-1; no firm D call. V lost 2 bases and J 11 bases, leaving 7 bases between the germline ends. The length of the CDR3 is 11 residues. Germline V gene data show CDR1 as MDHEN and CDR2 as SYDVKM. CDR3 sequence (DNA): TGTGCCAGCAGTTTAGCCCGAAAGCAGTTCTTC. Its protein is CASSLARKQFF.

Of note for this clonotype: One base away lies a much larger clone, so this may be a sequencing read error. CDR3 in amino acids: CASSAIRSGVYNEQVF. The DNA for the CDR3 is TGTGCCAGCAGTGCGATAAGAAGCGGGGTTTACAATGAGCAGGTCTTC. The chain links TRBV3-1 to TRBJ2-1, with TRBD2 matching over 7 bases. The V gene's germline CDR1 is LGHDT and CDR2 YNNKEL (reference sequence). CDR3 length: 16 residues.

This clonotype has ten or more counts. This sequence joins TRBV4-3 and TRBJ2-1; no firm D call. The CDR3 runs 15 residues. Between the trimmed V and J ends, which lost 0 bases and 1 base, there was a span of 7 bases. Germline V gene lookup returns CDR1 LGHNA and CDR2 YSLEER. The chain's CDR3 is CASSQDRRSYNEQFF. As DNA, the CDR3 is TGCGCCAGCAGCCAAGATCGCCGGTCCTACAATGAGCAGTTCTTC.

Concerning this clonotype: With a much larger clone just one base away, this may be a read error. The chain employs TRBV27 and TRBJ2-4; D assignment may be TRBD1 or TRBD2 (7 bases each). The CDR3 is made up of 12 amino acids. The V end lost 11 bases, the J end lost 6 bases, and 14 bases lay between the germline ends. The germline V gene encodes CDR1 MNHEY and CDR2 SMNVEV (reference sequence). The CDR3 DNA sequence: TGTGCCGCCACAGGGGAGGGAAACATTCAGTACTTC. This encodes CAATGEGNIQYF.

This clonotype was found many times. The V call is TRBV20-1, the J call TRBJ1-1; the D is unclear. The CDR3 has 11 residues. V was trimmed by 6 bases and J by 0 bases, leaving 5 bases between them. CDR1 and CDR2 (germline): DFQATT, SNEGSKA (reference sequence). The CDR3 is CSASLNTEAFF. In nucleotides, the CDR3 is TGCAGTGCGAGCTTGAACACTGAAGCTTTCTTT.

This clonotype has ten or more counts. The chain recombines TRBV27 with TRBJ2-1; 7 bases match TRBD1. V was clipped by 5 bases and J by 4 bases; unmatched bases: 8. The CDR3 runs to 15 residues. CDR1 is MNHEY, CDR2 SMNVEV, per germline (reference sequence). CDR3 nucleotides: TGTGCCAGCAGTCCACGGACAGGAAAATACAATGAGCAGTTCTTC. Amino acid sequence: CASSPRTGKYNEQFF.

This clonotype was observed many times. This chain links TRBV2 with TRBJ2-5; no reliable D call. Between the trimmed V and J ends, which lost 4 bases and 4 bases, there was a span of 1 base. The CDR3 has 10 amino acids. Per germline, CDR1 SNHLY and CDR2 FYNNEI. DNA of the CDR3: TGTGCCAGCAGTGGAGAGACCCAGTACTTC. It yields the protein CASSGETQYF.

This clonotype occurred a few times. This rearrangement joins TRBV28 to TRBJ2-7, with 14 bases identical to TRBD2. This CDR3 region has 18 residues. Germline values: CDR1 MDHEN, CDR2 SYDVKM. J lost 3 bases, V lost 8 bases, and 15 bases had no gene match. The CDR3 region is CASGSAGTSGRRGYEQYF. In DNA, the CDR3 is TGTGCCAGCGGTTCCGCCGGGACTAGCGGGAGAAGGGGCTACGAGCAGTACTTC.

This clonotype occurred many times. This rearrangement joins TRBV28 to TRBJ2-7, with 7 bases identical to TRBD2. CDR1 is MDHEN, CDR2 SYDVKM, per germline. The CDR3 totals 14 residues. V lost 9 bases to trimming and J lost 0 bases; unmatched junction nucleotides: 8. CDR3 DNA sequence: TGTGCCAGTGTATACGGGGAGGGCTCCTACGAGCAGTACTTC. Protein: CASVYGEGSYEQYF.

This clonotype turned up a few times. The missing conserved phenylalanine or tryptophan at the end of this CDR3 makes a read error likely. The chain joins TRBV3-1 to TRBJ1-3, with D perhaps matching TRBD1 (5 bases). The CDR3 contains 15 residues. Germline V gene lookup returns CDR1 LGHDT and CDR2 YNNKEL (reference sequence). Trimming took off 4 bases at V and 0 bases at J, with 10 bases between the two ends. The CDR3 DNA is TGTGCCAGCAGCCGGGGGAGGGCCTCTGGAAACACCATATATTCT. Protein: CASSRGRASGNTIYS.